This is a list of T cell receptor beta chains from one sample in a study of blood T cell repertoires in COVID-19. The protocol was immunoSEQ multiplex PCR, while the TCRdb copy is restricted to in-frame clones and leaves out a portion. This table holds just over 70,000 clones, roughly 77% found once. Sequencing was carried out using peripheral blood. These receptors all come from a woman between 70 and 85 years old with acute or convalescent COVID-19. The CDR3 runs from the conserved cysteine through the conserved F or W. Each record gives: D gene, V gene, J gene, clone size, CDR3 protein, CDR3 DNA. A D gene is named only where the DNA matches it firmly. Clone size is stated in some rows and not others, as once, few, many or a class when expanded.

D gene: .
V gene: TRBV4-3
J gene: TRBJ1-4
clone size: .
CDR3 protein: CASSRRQIATNEKLFF
CDR3 DNA: TGCGCCAGCAGCCGTAGACAGATTGCAACTAATGAAAAACTGTTTTTT

D gene: TRBD2
V gene: TRBV12-5
J gene: TRBJ2-7
clone size: once
CDR3 protein: CASAPGLATYEQYF
CDR3 DNA: TGTGCTAGTGCACCGGGACTAGCCACCTACGAGCAGTACTTC

D gene: TRBD1
V gene: TRBV28
J gene: TRBJ2-3
clone size: .
CDR3 protein: CASSTGGRSDTQYF
CDR3 DNA: TGTGCCAGCAGCACAGGGGGTAGATCAGATACGCAGTATTTT

D gene: TRBD2
V gene: TRBV3-1/TRBV3-2
J gene: TRBJ2-3
clone size: .
CDR3 protein: CASSQGRGTSGGTDTQYF
CDR3 DNA: TGTGCCAGCAGCCAAGGGAGGGGGACTAGCGGGGGCACAGATACGCAGTATTTT

D gene: .
V gene: TRBV5-5
J gene: TRBJ2-7
clone size: once
CDR3 protein: CASSLGGDHYEQYF
CDR3 DNA: TGTGCCAGCAGCTTGGGGGGGGACCACTACGAGCAGTACTTC

D gene: .
V gene: TRBV5-5
J gene: TRBJ2-7
clone size: .
CDR3 protein: CASSRGGGGSYEQYF
CDR3 DNA: TGTGCCAGCAGCCGTGGGGGGGGCGGCAGCTACGAGCAGTACTTC

D gene: TRBD1
V gene: TRBV6-6
J gene: TRBJ1-2
clone size: .
CDR3 protein: CAIQRDRAYSGYTF
CDR3 DNA: TGTGCCATCCAACGCGACAGGGCATATTCGGGCTACACCTTC

D gene: .
V gene: TRBV5-1
J gene: TRBJ2-7
clone size: .
CDR3 protein: CASSLGTGPYEQYF
CDR3 DNA: TGCGCCAGCAGCTTGGGTACAGGACCCTACGAGCAGTACTTC

D gene: TRBD1
V gene: TRBV19
J gene: TRBJ2-1
clone size: .
CDR3 protein: CASSRNPGQASYNEQFF
CDR3 DNA: TGTGCCAGTAGTCGTAACCCGGGACAGGCTTCCTACAATGAGCAGTTCTTC

D gene: .
V gene: TRBV18
J gene: TRBJ2-3
clone size: many
CDR3 protein: CASSPGLSPTDTQYF
CDR3 DNA: TGTGCCAGCTCACCGGGGCTTTCCCCCACAGATACGCAGTATTTT

D gene: .
V gene: TRBV13
J gene: TRBJ1-1
clone size: .
CDR3 protein: CASSPGRGIEAFF
CDR3 DNA: TGTGCCAGCAGCCCCGGCCGAGGGATAGAAGCTTTCTTT

D gene: TRBD1
V gene: TRBV5-8
J gene: TRBJ1-4
clone size: .
CDR3 protein: CASSRTGGEKLFF
CDR3 DNA: TGTGCCAGCAGCCGGACAGGCGGTGAAAAACTGTTTTTT

D gene: TRBD1
V gene: TRBV11-1
J gene: TRBJ1-3
clone size: .
CDR3 protein: CASSLWTGEAGNTIYF
CDR3 DNA: TGTGCCAGCAGCTTATGGACAGGGGAAGCTGGAAACACCATATATTTT